These 19 T cell receptor beta chains share one sample of origin, sequenced in a study of cytomegalovirus exposure and HLA in healthy donors (dated by TCRdb to about 2017). The method behind the library was the immunoSEQ multiplex PCR assay. The multiplex PCR relied on a mix of 60 forward primers for TCR Vbeta segments and 13 reverse primers for TCR Jbeta segments. The source is immuneACCESS, and TCRdb retained only in-frame sequences with V and J called. Part of the clones is not carried over; for the studies checked, unresolved V genes explain less than half of this, and the remainder is unexplained. The sample table on file contains about 67,000 clones. The ten largest clones add up to about 15% of the sample. Material: PBMCs. The receptors originated from a boy between 10 and 17 years old in good health and CMV-seronegative.

The V call is TRBV9, the J call TRBJ1-2, with 7 bases that match TRBD1. The CDR3 sequence is 14 residues long. Germline trimming cut 3 bases from V and 5 bases from J; bases unmatched to any gene: 7. From germline, CDR1 is SGDLS and CDR2 YYNGEE. DNA for the CDR3: TGTGCCAGCAGCGCCCGGGACAGTTATTATGGCTACACCTTC. Its protein is CASSARDSYYGYTF.

The J gene is TRBJ2-7, the V gene TRBV7-6, with a weak D call TRBD2 (6 bases). Trimming left V 3 bases short and J 5 bases short, with 8 bases between. The V gene's germline CDR1 is SGHVS and CDR2 FNYEAQ. This CDR3 has 12 amino acids. Here the CDR3 DNA reads TGTGCCAGCAGCTTGTGGGGGGACGAGCAGTACTTC. This gives the protein CASSLWGDEQYF.

The chain employs TRBV29-1 and TRBJ1-3, with TRBD1 matching over 8 bases. The CDR3 sequence is 14 residues long. V lost 3 bases to trimming and J lost 3 bases; unmatched junction nucleotides: 4. Per germline, CDR1 SQVTM and CDR2 ANQGSEA. In nucleotides, the CDR3 is TGCAGCGTTGATCAGGGGGCCGATGGAAACACCATATATTTT. It specifies CSVDQGADGNTIYF. Looking up the rest from reference TRBV29-1 and TRBJ1-3 gives the full variable domain: SAVISQKPSRDICQRGTSLTIQCQVDSQVTMMFWYRQQPGQSLTLIATANQGSEATYESGFVIDKFPISRPNLTFSTLTVSNMSPEDSSIYLCSVDQGADGNTIYFGEGSWLTVV.

This sequence joins TRBV4-1 and TRBJ1-1; D might be TRBD1 (6 bases). The germline V gene has CDR1 MGHRA and CDR2 YSYEKL. The CDR3 sequence is 16 residues long. V lost 0 bases and J 1 base, leaving 12 bases between the germline ends. CDR3 amino acids: CASSQESGVANTEAFF. DNA for the CDR3: TGCGCCAGCAGCCAAGAATCAGGGGTAGCGAACACTGAAGCTTTCTTT.

This chain links TRBV20-1 with TRBJ2-7; D gene unclear. Trimming took off 7 bases at V and 3 bases at J, with 10 bases between the two ends. Germline V CDR1 and CDR2: DFQATT, SNEGSKA (reference sequence). This CDR3 has 11 amino acids. The CDR3 here is CSVTVDYEQYF. The CDR3 DNA reads as TGCAGTGTCACCGTAGACTACGAGCAGTACTTC.

This chain links TRBV9 with TRBJ2-2; a weak D match, TRBD1 (5 bases). Trimming took off 0 bases at V and 1 base at J, with 10 bases between the two ends. The germline V gene has CDR1 SGDLS and CDR2 YYNGEE. This CDR3 contains 16 residues. Here the CDR3 DNA reads TGTGCCAGCAGCGTAGATTCTACAGGGAACACCGGGGAGCTGTTTTTT. Amino acid sequence: CASSVDSTGNTGELFF.

The J gene is TRBJ1-5, the V gene TRBV19, with 9 bases aligning to TRBD1. V dropped 3 bases and J dropped 5; count of bases not matched to a gene: 5. Germline CDR1 and CDR2: LNHDA and SQIVND (reference sequence). The length of the CDR3 is 15 residues. The CDR3 sequence: CASSIGTGSYQPQHF. The DNA for the CDR3 is TGTGCCAGTAGTATCGGGACAGGGAGTTATCAGCCCCAGCATTTT.

The CDR3 reads CSVEDQGEDETQYF. The DNA for the CDR3 is TGCAGCGTTGAAGACCAGGGCGAGGACGAGACCCAGTACTTC. The chain has TRBV29-1 and TRBJ2-5, with D perhaps TRBD1 (5 bases). Trimming cost V 0 bases and J 5 bases, with 13 bases left between them. Germline lookup yields CDR1 SQVTM and CDR2 ANQGSEA. The length of the CDR3 is 14 residues.

V and J are TRBV27 and TRBJ2-5, with D maybe TRBD2 (6 bases). The DNA end is more similar to TRBJ2-7, so the J call may be wrong. This CDR3 comprises 14 residues. Germline CDR1 MNHEY, CDR2 SMNVEV (reference sequence). CDR3 nucleotide sequence: TGTGCCAGCAGTTCCTCGGGACTGACCTACGAGCAGTACTTC. This gives the protein CASSSSGLTYEQYF.

The V call is TRBV11-2, the J call TRBJ1-5; tentative D call: TRBD1 (6 bases). Germline CDR1 SGHAT, CDR2 FQNNGV. This CDR3 is 18 amino acids long. Deletions cut 5 bases from V and 1 base from J, with 21 bases between. CDR3 sequence (DNA): TGTGCCAGCAGCCCTAAGGGGGGGGCAACCGACAGCAATCAGCCCCAGCATTTT. It translates to CASSPKGGATDSNQPQHF.

The chain has TRBV2 and TRBJ2-3; 7 bases agree with TRBD1. Germline trimming cut 6 bases from V and 0 bases from J; bases unmatched to any gene: 6. The germline V gene has CDR1 SNHLY and CDR2 FYNNEI. The CDR3 has 15 amino acids. CDR3 amino acids: CASSQRQGSTDTQYF. The CDR3 bases are TGTGCCAGCAGCCAACGACAGGGTAGCACAGATACGCAGTATTTT.

J is TRBJ2-7 and V is TRBV9; 7 bases fit TRBD1. The CDR3 has 13 residues. The trim removed 4 bases at V and 2 bases at J, leaving 3 bases unmatched. The V gene's germline CDR1 is SGDLS and CDR2 YYNGEE. CDR3 region: CASSPTGAYEQYF. CDR3 sequence (DNA): TGTGCCAGCAGCCCAACAGGGGCCTACGAGCAGTACTTC.

The CDR3 here is CASSVLQGGRDEQYF. The CDR3 DNA reads as TGTGCCAGTAGTGTCCTACAGGGGGGAAGAGACGAGCAGTACTTC. The V gene is TRBV19, the J gene TRBJ2-7; TRBD1 matches at 8 bases. The CDR3 consists of 15 residues. J lost 5 bases, V lost 5 bases, and 11 bases had no gene match. Germline V gene lookup returns CDR1 LNHDA and CDR2 SQIVND (reference sequence).

The V gene is TRBV19, the J gene TRBJ1-1, with D unresolved. Trimming shortened V by 3 bases and J by 0 bases, and 8 bases separated the two germline ends. Germline assignment: CDR1 LNHDA and CDR2 SQIVND (reference sequence). The CDR3 spans 14 residues. The DNA for the CDR3 is TGTGCCAGTAGTATTTTCGGGGTGAACACTGAAGCTTTCTTT. Protein product: CASSIFGVNTEAFF.

This chain links TRBV7-9 with TRBJ2-2; unclear D gene. The CDR3 covers 15 residues. V was clipped by 5 bases and J by 0 bases, with 10 bases between them. CDR1 is SEHNR, CDR2 FQNEAQ, per germline (reference sequence). CDR3 sequence (DNA): TGTGCCAGCAGCCATCGGAGTTCGAACACCGGGGAGCTGTTTTTT. Its translation is CASSHRSSNTGELFF.

The rearrangement joins TRBV30 to TRBJ2-1; the match to TRBD2 covers 11 bases. The V gene's germline CDR1 is GTSNPN and CDR2 SVGIG (reference sequence). The junction had 7 bases not matched to a gene; V was cut back by 1 base and J by 8 bases. The CDR3 covers 15 residues. The DNA of the CDR3 is TGTGCCTGGAGTGGTCTAGCGGGAGGATTCGATGAGCAGTTCTTC. This sequence encodes CAWSGLAGGFDEQFF.

The CDR3 region has the DNA TGTGCCAGCAGCCTGCCCTCACAGGGCTGGGAGCAGTTCTTC. Translating it yields CASSLPSQGWEQFF. V usage is TRBV7-9 and J usage is TRBJ2-1; possible D gene TRBD1, 6 bases. This CDR3 contains 14 residues. Germline CDR1 reads SEHNR; CDR2 reads FQNEAQ (reference sequence). V dropped 5 bases and J dropped 10 bases, with 18 bases sitting between them.

V and J are TRBV7-9 and TRBJ1-2; no definite D call. The V end was cut by 1 base, the J end by 6 bases, with 9 bases between. From germline, CDR1 is SEHNR and CDR2 FQNEAQ (reference sequence). CDR3 length: 13 amino acids. The CDR3 is CASSLGPLDGYTF. In nucleotides, the CDR3 is TGTGCCAGCAGCTTAGGCCCACTAGATGGCTACACCTTC. The full variable domain, its missing parts supplied by reference TRBV7-9 and TRBJ1-2, is DTGVSQNPRHKITKRGQNVTFRCDPISEHNRLYWYRQTLGQGPEFLTYFQNEAQLEKSRLLSDRFSAERPKGSFSTLEIQRTEQGDSAMYLCASSLGPLDGYTFGSGTRLTVV.

The CDR3 coding sequence is TGTGCCAGCAGCCGCGGACTAGCGGGAGGGGAGCAGTACTTC. Amino acid sequence: CASSRGLAGGEQYF. The V and J genes are TRBV7-2 and TRBJ2-7; 15 nucleotides match TRBD2. Trimming took 5 bases from V and 7 from J; bases not matched to a gene: 3. Germline loops: CDR1 SGHTA, CDR2 FQGNSA. This CDR3 is built from 14 residues. Using reference TRBV7-2 and TRBJ2-7 for the parts outside the CDR3, the full variable domain is GAGVSQSPSNKVTEKGKDVELRCDPISGHTALYWYRQSLGQGLEFLIYFQGNSAPDKSGLPSDRFSAERTGGSVSTLTIQRTQQEDSAVYLCASSRGLAGGEQYFGPGTRLTVT.